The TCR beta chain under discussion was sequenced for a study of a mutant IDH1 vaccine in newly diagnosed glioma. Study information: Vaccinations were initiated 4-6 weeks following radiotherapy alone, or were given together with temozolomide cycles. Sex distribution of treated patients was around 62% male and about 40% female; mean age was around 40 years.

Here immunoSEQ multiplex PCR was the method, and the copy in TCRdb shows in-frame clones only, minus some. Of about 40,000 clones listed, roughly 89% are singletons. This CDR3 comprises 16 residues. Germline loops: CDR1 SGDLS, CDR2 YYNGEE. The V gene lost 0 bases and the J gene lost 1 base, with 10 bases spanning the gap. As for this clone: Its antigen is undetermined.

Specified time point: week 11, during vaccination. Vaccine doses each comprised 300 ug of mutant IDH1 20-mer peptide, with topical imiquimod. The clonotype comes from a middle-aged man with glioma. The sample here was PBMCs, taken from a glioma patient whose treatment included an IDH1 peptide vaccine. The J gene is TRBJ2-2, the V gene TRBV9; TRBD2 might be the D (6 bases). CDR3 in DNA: TGTGCCAGCAGCGTAGCGGAGGGCCAGAACACCGGGGAGCTGTTTTTT. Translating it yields CASSVAEGQNTGELFF.